The source of this T cell receptor (beta chain) is a study of cytomegalovirus exposure and HLA in healthy donors. The wider study: A prior analysis found 117 million unique TCR beta sequences from 170 million or so T cells.

Trimming cost V 4 bases and J 8 bases, with 15 bases left between them. From germline, CDR1 is SNHLY and CDR2 FYNNEI. This CDR3 is 14 amino acids long. The PCR made use of 60 Vbeta and 13 Jbeta primers. The data were produced by immunoSEQ multiplex PCR, yet TCRdb's version contains in-frame clones alone and is incomplete. Of roughly 120,000 clones in the sample, over 60% were seen once. The source is a man aged 18 to 30 in good health and CMV-seronegative. Sequencing was performed on PBMCs. The rearrangement uses TRBV2 and TRBJ1-5, with no clear D. CDR3 in DNA: TGTGCCAGCAGTGCGATAATCAGCCGGGAGCCCCAGCATTTT. As protein: CASSAIISREPQHF.